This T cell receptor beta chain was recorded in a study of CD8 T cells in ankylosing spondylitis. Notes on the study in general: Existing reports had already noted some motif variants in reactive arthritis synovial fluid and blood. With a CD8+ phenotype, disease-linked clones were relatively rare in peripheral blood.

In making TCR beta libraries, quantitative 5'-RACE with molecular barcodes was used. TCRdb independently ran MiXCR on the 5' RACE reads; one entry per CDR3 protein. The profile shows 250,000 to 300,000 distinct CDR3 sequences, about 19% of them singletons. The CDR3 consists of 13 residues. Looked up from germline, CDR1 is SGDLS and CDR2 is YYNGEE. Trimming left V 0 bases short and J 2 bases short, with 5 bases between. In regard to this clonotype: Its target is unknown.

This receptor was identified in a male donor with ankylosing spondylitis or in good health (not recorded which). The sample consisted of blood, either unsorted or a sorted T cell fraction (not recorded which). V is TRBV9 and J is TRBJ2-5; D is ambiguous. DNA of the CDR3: TGTGCCAGCAGCGTAGAGGGACAAGAGACCCAGTACTTC. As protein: CASSVEGQETQYF.